The T cell receptor beta chain under discussion was sequenced for a study of cytomegalovirus exposure and HLA in healthy donors. Concerning this clone: Its antigen is undetermined.

The length of the CDR3 is 16 residues. Germline values: CDR1 SGHTA, CDR2 FQGTGA. The ends were cut back, 10 bases at V and 2 bases at J, with 18 bases in the middle. Study-wide points: Using a false discovery rate of 0.05, a later analysis showed that some 16,000 TCR beta sequences were associated with HLA alleles. Reportedly, a later analysis found an Asian-associated ancestry cluster had fewer N-insertions than the roughly 700-donor mean.

The PCR employed 60 Vbeta primers together with 13 Jbeta primers. Libraries were prepared by immunoSEQ multiplex PCR; TCRdb keeps only in-frame clonotypes and omits some of them. Of 170,000 or so clones listed, about 83% are singletons. The chain recombines TRBV7-3 with TRBJ2-6; a possible D gene is TRBD1 (6 bases). This receptor was obtained from a girl between 5 and 17 years old in good health and CMV-seropositive. Sequenced input: PBMCs. CDR3 nucleotides: TGTGCCACCGGGGTGGCAACAGGGCCTGGGGCCAACGTCCTGACTTTC. This encodes CATGVATGPGANVLTF.